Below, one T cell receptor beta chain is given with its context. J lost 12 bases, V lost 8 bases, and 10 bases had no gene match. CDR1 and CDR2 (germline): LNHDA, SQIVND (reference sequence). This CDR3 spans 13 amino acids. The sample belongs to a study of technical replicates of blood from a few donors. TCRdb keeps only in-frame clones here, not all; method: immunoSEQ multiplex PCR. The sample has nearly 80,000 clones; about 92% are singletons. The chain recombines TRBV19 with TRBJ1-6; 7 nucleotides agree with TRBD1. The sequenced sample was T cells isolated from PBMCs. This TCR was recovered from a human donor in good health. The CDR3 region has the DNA TGTGCCAGTTCGGGACAGCGAATGGTACCCCTCCACTTT. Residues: CASSGQRMVPLHF.